Below are 6 T cell receptor beta chains sequenced from a single sample in a study of OX40 agonist ivuxolimab in advanced cancers. Sequenced by immunoSEQ multiplex PCR; TCRdb stores in-frame clones only, minus some. The sample includes around 62,000 clones, around 84% of them seen just once. This material consisted of CD4+ or CD8+ T cells sorted from blood, taken in a trial of the OX40 agonist ivuxolimab. The receptors were gathered from an adult with an advanced solid tumor such as melanoma, head and neck, liver or kidney cancer.

This sequence joins TRBV6-1 and TRBJ1-2; 10 bases match TRBD1. V was clipped by 0 bases and J by 5 bases; unmatched bases: 9. This CDR3 contains 17 residues. In germline, CDR1 is MNHNS, CDR2 SASEGT. CDR3 nucleotides: TGTGCCAGCAGTGAAGCCGGGTGGGACAGGGGAGTGTATGGCTACACCTTC. Its translation is CASSEAGWDRGVYGYTF.

V gene TRBV19 combines with J gene TRBJ2-5; D uncertain. Near its end, the DNA agrees better with TRBJ2-7, so the J call may be wrong. Germline values: CDR1 LNHDA, CDR2 SQIVND (reference sequence). The CDR3 loop spans 14 amino acids. CDR3: CASSIRQQSYEQYF. CDR3 DNA: TGTGCCAGTAGTATAAGGCAGCAGTCCTACGAGCAGTACTTC.

This rearrangement joins TRBV28 to TRBJ2-5; 7 bases match TRBD1. Germline assignment: CDR1 MDHEN and CDR2 SYDVKM. V was clipped by 3 bases and J by 5 bases; unmatched bases: 6. This CDR3 spans 14 amino acids. The CDR3 here is CASSFDRVVETQYF. For the CDR3, the DNA is TGTGCCAGCAGTTTTGACAGGGTGGTGGAGACCCAGTACTTC. Full variable domain (missing parts from reference TRBV28 and TRBJ2-5): DVKVTQSSRYLVKRTGEKVFLECVQDMDHENMFWYRQDPGLGLRLIYFSYDVKMKEKGDIPEGYSVSREKKERFSLILESASTNQTSMYLCASSFDRVVETQYFGPGTRLLVL.

In nucleotides, the CDR3 is TGTGCCAGTAGTTCCTGGACTAGCGGGGACGCTGAGCAGTTCTTC. It encodes CASSSWTSGDAEQFF. The gene calls are TRBV19 and TRBJ2-1; TRBD2 matches at 12 bases. J gave up 9 bases and V 5 bases, and 8 bases lay outside the gene matches. Germline CDR1 LNHDA, CDR2 SQIVND (reference sequence). This CDR3 contains 15 residues.

The chain recombines TRBV6-1 with TRBJ1-1; weak D call: TRBD1 (6 bases). The CDR3 is 15 residues long. The germline V and J ends were trimmed by 4 bases and 6 bases, with 18 bases remaining between them. Germline V gene lookup returns CDR1 MNHNS and CDR2 SASEGT. The CDR3 DNA is TGTGCCAGCAGTGCCAGGGGCATAGGTGGTCCTGAAGCTTTCTTT. Translated: CASSARGIGGPEAFF.

V usage is TRBV5-6 and J usage is TRBJ1-2; possible D gene TRBD1, 6 bases. V lost 0 bases to trimming and J lost 5 bases, with 11 bases between them. The CDR3 length is 14 residues. The germline V gene encodes CDR1 SGHDT and CDR2 YYEEEE. The CDR3 sequence: CASSLAGVRYGYTF. The CDR3 nucleotides read TGTGCCAGCAGCTTGGCAGGGGTGAGGTATGGCTACACCTTC. The full variable domain, with the rest looked up from reference TRBV5-6 and TRBJ1-2, is DAGVTQSPTHLIKTRGQQVTLRCSPKSGHDTVSWYQQALGQGPQFIFQYYEEEERQRGNFPDRFSGHQFPNYSSELNVNALLLGDSALYLCASSLAGVRYGYTFGSGTRLTVV.